This T cell receptor (beta chain) was captured by sequencing in a study of OX40 agonist ivuxolimab in advanced cancers. Study overall: Hepatocellular carcinoma, melanoma, renal cell or head and neck cancer was diagnosed in the dose-escalation patients.

Study-level findings and limits: CD8+ T cells showed, on average, more clonal expansion than CD4+ cells. Low normalized T-cell clonal expansion was additionally recorded for some nonresponders.

The CDR3 has 17 amino acids. V gave up 5 bases and J gave up 1 base, with 20 bases separating them. CDR1 and CDR2 (germline): SGHTA, FQGNSA. Clones were read by immunoSEQ multiplex PCR, and TCRdb kept only the in-frame ones, dropping some. The sample holds tens of thousands of clones, roughly 80% seen once. The sample holds one count of this clone. Its target is unknown. The chain carries TRBV7-2 and TRBJ2-5, with D perhaps matching TRBD2 (5 bases). The sequenced sample was CD4+ or CD8+ T cells sorted from blood, obtained in a trial of the OX40 agonist ivuxolimab. The TCR was taken from an adult with an advanced solid tumor such as melanoma, head and neck, liver or kidney cancer. The DNA of the CDR3 is TGTGCCAGCAGCCCGAGAGCGGTCCCCCGGGGCCAAGAGACCCAGTACTTC. It yields the protein CASSPRAVPRGQETQYF. Full variable domain (rest looked up from reference TRBV7-2 and TRBJ2-5): GAGVSQSPSNKVTEKGKDVELRCDPISGHTALYWYRQSLGQGLEFLIYFQGNSAPDKSGLPSDRFSAERTGGSVSTLTIQRTQQEDSAVYLCASSPRAVPRGQETQYFGPGTRLLVL.